This paragraph reports one T cell receptor (beta chain). The data were taken from a study of Ad26.COV2.S vaccination and SARS-CoV-2 variants. Indicated treatment: around 19 received Ad26.COV2.S at low or high dose, single or two shots; several received placebo; per-sample allocation not given. Each sample was drawn 63 days after the first injection (of vaccine or placebo). Built on an Ad26 vector, the vaccine expressed Wuhan-strain SARS-CoV-2 spike. Germline values: CDR1 SNHLY, CDR2 FYNNEI. V was cut by 5 bases and J by 4 bases, with 6 bases left in between. CDR3 size: 12 residues. Here immunoSEQ multiplex PCR was the method, and the copy in TCRdb shows in-frame clones only, minus some. The repertoire holds fewer than 400,000 clones, with around four fifths as singletons.

The sample in question was peripheral blood, obtained in a trial of Ad26.COV2.S vaccine versus placebo. This chain joins TRBV2 and TRBJ2-1, with a tentative D call TRBD2 (5 bases). The sequence was obtained from a person aged 18 to 59 who received the Ad26.COV2.S COVID-19 vaccine or a placebo. The CDR3 loop reads CASSRRYNEQFF. CDR3 in DNA: TGTGCCAGCAGTCGGAGGTACAATGAGCAGTTCTTC. Complete variable domain (other parts from reference TRBV2 and TRBJ2-1): EPEVTQTPSHQVTQMGQEVILRCVPISNHLYFYWYRQILGQKVEFLVSFYNNEISEKSEIFDDQFSVERPDGSNFTLKIRSTKLEDSAMYFCASSRRYNEQFFGPGTRLTVL.